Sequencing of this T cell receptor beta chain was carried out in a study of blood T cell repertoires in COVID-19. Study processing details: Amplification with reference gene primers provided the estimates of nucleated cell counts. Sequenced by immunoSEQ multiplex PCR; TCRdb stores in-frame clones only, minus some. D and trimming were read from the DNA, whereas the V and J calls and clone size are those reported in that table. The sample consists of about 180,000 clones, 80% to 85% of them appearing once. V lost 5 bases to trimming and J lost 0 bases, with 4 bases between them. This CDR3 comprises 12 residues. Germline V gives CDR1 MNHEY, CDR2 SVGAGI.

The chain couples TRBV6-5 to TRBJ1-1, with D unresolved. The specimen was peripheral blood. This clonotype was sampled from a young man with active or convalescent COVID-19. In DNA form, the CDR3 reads TGTGCCAGCAGTCATCTGAACACTGAAGCTTTCTTT. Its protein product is CASSHLNTEAFF.